This T cell receptor (beta chain) was captured in a study of T cell changes during pregnancy in multiple sclerosis. Profiling relied on immunoSEQ multiplex PCR, and the TCRdb table lists in-frame clones only, not all of them. This sample has tens of thousands of clones, with 88% found just once. The sample in question was peripheral blood, obtained in the first trimester of pregnancy. The sequence came from a female donor with multiple sclerosis, enrolled in a pregnancy study.

CDR3 protein: CAISESLVYEQYF. CDR3 in DNA: TGTGCCATCAGTGAGTCGCTAGTCTACGAGCAGTACTTC. The chain couples TRBV10-3 to TRBJ2-7; D is ambiguous. The CDR3 is 13 amino acids. Germline V gene sequence: CDR1 ENHRY, CDR2 SYGVKD. The V end was cut by 0 bases, the J end by 3 bases, with 6 bases between.